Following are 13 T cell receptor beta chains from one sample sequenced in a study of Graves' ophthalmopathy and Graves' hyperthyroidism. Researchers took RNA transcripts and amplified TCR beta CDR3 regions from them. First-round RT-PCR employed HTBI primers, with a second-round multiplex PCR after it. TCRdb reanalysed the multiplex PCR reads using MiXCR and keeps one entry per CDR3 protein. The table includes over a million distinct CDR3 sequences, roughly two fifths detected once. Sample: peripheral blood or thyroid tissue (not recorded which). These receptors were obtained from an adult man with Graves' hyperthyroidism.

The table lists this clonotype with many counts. Here the CDR3 reads CASSDRDRKDQPQHF. For the CDR3, the DNA is TGTGCCAGTAGTGACCGGGACAGAAAGGATCAGCCCCAGCATTTT. V is TRBV19 and J is TRBJ1-5; TRBD1 matches at 7 bases. The junction had 9 bases not matched to a gene; V was cut back by 5 bases and J by 5 bases. The CDR3 consists of 15 residues. Looked up from germline, CDR1 is LNHDA and CDR2 is SQIVND (reference sequence). Full variable domain (rest looked up from reference TRBV19 and TRBJ1-5): DGGITQSPKYLFRKEGQNVTLSCEQNLNHDAMYWYRQDPGQGLRLIYYSQIVNDFQKGDIAEGYSVSREKKESFPLTVTSAQKNPTAFYLCASSDRDRKDQPQHFGDGTRLSIL.

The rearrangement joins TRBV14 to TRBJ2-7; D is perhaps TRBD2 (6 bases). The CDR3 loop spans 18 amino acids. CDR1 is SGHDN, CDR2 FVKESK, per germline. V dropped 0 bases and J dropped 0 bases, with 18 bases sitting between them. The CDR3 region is CASSQDLVGASDSYEQYF. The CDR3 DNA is TGTGCCAGCAGCCAAGATCTTGTCGGGGCTAGCGACTCCTACGAGCAGTACTTC.

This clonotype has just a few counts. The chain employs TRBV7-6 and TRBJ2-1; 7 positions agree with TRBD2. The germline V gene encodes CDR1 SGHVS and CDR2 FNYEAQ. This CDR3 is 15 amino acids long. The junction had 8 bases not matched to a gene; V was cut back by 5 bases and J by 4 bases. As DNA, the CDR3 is TGTGCCAGCAGCCAAGGACTAGACCCATACAATGAGCAGTTCTTC. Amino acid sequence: CASSQGLDPYNEQFF.

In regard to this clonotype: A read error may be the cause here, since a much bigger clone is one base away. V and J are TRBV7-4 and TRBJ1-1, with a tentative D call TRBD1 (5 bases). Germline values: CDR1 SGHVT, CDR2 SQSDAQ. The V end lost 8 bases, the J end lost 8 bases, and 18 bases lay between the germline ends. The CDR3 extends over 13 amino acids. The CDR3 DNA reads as TGTGCCAGCCAATATCCCGCAGGGCCGGAAGCTTTCTTT. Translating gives CASQYPAGPEAFF.

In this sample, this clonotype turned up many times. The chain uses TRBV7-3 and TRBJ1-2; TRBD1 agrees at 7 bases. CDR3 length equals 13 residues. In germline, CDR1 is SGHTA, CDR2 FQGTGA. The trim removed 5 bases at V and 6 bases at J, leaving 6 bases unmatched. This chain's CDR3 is CASSTRQGDGYTF. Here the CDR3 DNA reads TGTGCCAGCAGCACCCGACAGGGTGATGGCTACACCTTC.

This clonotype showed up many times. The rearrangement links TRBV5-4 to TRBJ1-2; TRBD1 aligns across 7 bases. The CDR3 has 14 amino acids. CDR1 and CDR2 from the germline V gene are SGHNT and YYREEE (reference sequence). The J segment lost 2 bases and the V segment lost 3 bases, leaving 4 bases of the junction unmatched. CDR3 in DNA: TGTGCCAGCAGCTCGGGACAGCTAAACTATGGCTACACCTTC. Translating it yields CASSSGQLNYGYTF.

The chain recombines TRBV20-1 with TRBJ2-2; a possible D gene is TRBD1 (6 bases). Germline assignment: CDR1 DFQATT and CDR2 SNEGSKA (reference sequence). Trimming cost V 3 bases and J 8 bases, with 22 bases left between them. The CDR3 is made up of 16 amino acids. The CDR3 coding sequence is TGCAGTGCTAGGAATGCCCTAGGGGGAGCCACAGGGGAGCTGTTTTTT. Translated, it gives CSARNALGGATGELFF.

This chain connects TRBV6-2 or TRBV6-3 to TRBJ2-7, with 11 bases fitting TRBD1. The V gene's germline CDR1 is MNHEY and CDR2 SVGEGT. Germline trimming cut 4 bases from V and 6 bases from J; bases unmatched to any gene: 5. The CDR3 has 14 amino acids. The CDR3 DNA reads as TGTGCCAGCAGTTCCGCGGACAGGGGGCGCGAGCAGTACTTC. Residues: CASSSADRGREQYF.

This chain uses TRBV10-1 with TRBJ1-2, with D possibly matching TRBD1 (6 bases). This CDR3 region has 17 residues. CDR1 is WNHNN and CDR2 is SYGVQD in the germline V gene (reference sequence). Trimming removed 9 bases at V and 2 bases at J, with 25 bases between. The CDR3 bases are TGCGCCAGACCGCCTAAGCAGGACAGTCTTTTAAACTATGGCTACACCTTC. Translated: CARPPKQDSLLNYGYTF.

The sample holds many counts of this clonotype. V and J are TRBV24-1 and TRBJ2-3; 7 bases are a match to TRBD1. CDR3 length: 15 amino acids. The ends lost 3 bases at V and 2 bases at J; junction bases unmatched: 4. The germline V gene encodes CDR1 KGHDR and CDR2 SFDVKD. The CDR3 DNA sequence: TGTGCCACCAGTGATGGGACAGAGATCACAGATACGCAGTATTTT. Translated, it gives CATSDGTEITDTQYF.

The CDR3 sequence: CSVERGGTGMETQYF. For the CDR3, the DNA is TGCAGCGTTGAACGTGGTGGGACAGGGATGGAGACCCAGTACTTC. The chain has TRBV29-1 and TRBJ2-5; 9 positions match TRBD1. The CDR3 extends over 15 amino acids. V lost 2 bases, J lost 5 bases, and 9 bases stayed unmatched. Germline loops: CDR1 SQVTM, CDR2 ANQGSEA.

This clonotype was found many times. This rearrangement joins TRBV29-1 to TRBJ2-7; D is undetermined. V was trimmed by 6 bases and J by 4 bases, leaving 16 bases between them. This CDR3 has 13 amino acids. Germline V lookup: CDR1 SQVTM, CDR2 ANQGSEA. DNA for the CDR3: TGCAGCGTCCTGTCCACTACCTCTTACGAGCAGTACTTC. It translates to CSVLSTTSYEQYF.

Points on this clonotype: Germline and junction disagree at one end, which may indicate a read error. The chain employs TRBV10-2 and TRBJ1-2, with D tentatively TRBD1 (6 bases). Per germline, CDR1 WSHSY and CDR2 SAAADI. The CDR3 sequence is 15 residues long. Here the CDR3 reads CASSPSGAVDYGYTF. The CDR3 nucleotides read TGTGCCAGCTCACCATCGGGGGCCGTCGACTATGGCTACACCTTC.